The 15 T cell receptor beta chains presented below share a single source sample, sequenced in a study of cytomegalovirus exposure and HLA in healthy donors. The primer mix had 60 Vbeta and 13 Jbeta primers. The assay was immunoSEQ multiplex PCR, and TCRdb's table has in-frame clones only and misses some. The data show approximately 140,000 clones, roughly three fifths seen once. The source material was PBMCs. Receptors originate from a male donor in good health and CMV-seronegative.

The V call is TRBV5-1, the J call TRBJ1-2; 7 bases align to TRBD1. CDR1 and CDR2 from the germline V gene are SGHRS and YFSETQ. Unmatched junction bases numbered 7, after V lost 5 bases and J lost 3 bases. There are 14 residues in the CDR3. The CDR3 sequence: CASSEGQTDYGYTF. The DNA for the CDR3 is TGCGCCAGCAGTGAGGGACAGACAGACTATGGCTACACCTTC. Supplemented by reference TRBV5-1 and TRBJ1-2, the full variable domain reads KAGVTQTPRYLIKTRGQQVTLSCSPISGHRSVSWYQQTPGQGLQFLFEYFSETQRNKGNFPGRFSGRQFSNSRSEMNVSTLELGDSALYLCASSEGQTDYGYTFGSGTRLTVV.

This clone was counted between two and nine times. J is TRBJ2-5 and V is TRBV4-3; possible D gene TRBD1, 6 bases. The V gene's germline CDR1 is LGHNA and CDR2 YSLEER. V was pared by 4 bases and J by 5 bases, with 11 bases between. The CDR3 contains 13 residues. The CDR3 sequence is CASSLTGGETQYF. CDR3 nucleotide sequence: TGCGCCAGCAGCCTGACAGGCGGGGAGACCCAGTACTTC.

This chain links TRBV28 with TRBJ2-5; weak D call: TRBD1 (6 bases). Germline CDR1 MDHEN, CDR2 SYDVKM. Trimming pared 10 bases from V and 5 bases from J, leaving 20 bases between. This CDR3 has 14 amino acids. The CDR3 sequence: CATTEQGRGETQYF. DNA for the CDR3: TGTGCCACGACGGAGCAGGGGAGAGGGGAGACCCAGTACTTC.

This clone has a single count. The V gene is TRBV19, the J gene TRBJ1-3, with unresolved D. This CDR3 is 17 amino acids long. Germline values: CDR1 LNHDA, CDR2 SQIVND (reference sequence). V shed 1 base and J shed 0 bases, with 13 bases lying between them. The CDR3 spells CASSIGPGLLSGNTIYF. Written as DNA, the CDR3 is TGTGCCAGTAGTATAGGGCCAGGCCTTCTCTCTGGAAACACCATATATTTT. Based on the CDR3 plus reference TRBV19 and TRBJ1-3, the full variable domain is DGGITQSPKYLFRKEGQNVTLSCEQNLNHDAMYWYRQDPGQGLRLIYYSQIVNDFQKGDIAEGYSVSREKKESFPLTVTSAQKNPTAFYLCASSIGPGLLSGNTIYFGEGSWLTVV.

The rearrangement joins TRBV5-1 to TRBJ2-7; D unclear. Germline lookup yields CDR1 SGHRS and CDR2 YFSETQ. The CDR3 length is 14 residues. V dropped 0 bases and J dropped 6 bases, with 13 bases sitting between them. CDR3 amino acids: CASSLGGRMSEQYF. CDR3 sequence (DNA): TGCGCCAGCAGCTTGGGCGGCAGAATGAGCGAGCAGTACTTC.

The count of this clone is one. The chain links TRBV7-9 to TRBJ2-5; a possible D gene is TRBD2 (6 bases). V lost 4 bases and J 5 bases, leaving 17 bases between the germline ends. The CDR3 runs to 15 residues. Germline CDR1 reads SEHNR; CDR2 reads FQNEAQ (reference sequence). CDR3 sequence (DNA): TGTGCCAGCAGCTCCACCCAACTAGCATGGGAGACCCAGTACTTC. Translating it yields CASSSTQLAWETQYF.

This clone was recorded a few times. The V and J genes are TRBV21-1 and TRBJ2-7; TRBD1 was called by the table and not checked on the DNA. TRBV21-1 corresponds to a pseudogene. This CDR3 is 15 amino acids long. DNA for the CDR3: TGTGCCAGCAGCACCGACAGGGAAGCGGGCTACGAGCAGTACTTC. It specifies CASSTDREAGYEQYF.

As to this clone: The junction differs from germline at one of its ends, possibly a read error. The chain has TRBV6-5 and TRBJ1-1; no clear D. Germline V CDR1 and CDR2: MNHEY, SVGAGI. This CDR3 is built from 15 residues. The DNA for the CDR3 is TGTGCCATCAGTGCAGGTACAGTGCGGAACACTGAAGCTTTCTTT. Translated, it gives CAISAGTVRNTEAFF.

The rearrangement joins TRBV7-8 to TRBJ2-7; 9 bases line up with TRBD1. This CDR3 comprises 18 residues. The V gene end was trimmed by 0 bases and the J gene end by 2 bases; junction bases not matched to a gene: 11. Germline values: CDR1 SGHVS, CDR2 FQNEAQ. The CDR3 DNA reads TGTGCCAGCAGCTTAGCCAAGATGGGACAGGGTGTAGCCTACGAGCAGTACTTC. Translated, it gives CASSLAKMGQGVAYEQYF. The entire variable domain, with the rest obtained from reference TRBV7-8 and TRBJ2-7, is as follows: GAGVSQSPRYKVAKRGQDVALRCDPISGHVSLFWYQQALGQGPEFLTYFQNEAQLDKSGLPSDRFFAERPEGSVSTLKIQRTQQEDSAVYLCASSLAKMGQGVAYEQYFGPGTRLTVT.

The chain is built from TRBV5-8 and TRBJ2-3; no firm D call. V lost 0 bases to trimming and J lost 4 bases, with 12 bases between them. CDR1 SGHTS and CDR2 YDEGEE come from the germline V gene. The CDR3 runs 15 residues. Written as DNA, the CDR3 is TGTGCCAGCAGCTTGGTTAGCTTGGTGTCAGATACGCAGTATTTT. Its translation is CASSLVSLVSDTQYF.

The rearrangement joins TRBV1 to TRBJ2-1; the table's TRBD2 call for D was not verified on the DNA. TRBV1 is a listed pseudogene. The CDR3 totals 15 residues. The CDR3 nucleotides are TGCACCAGCAGCCCACAGCGGGGAGCATACAATGAGCAGTTCTTC. It yields the protein CTSSPQRGAYNEQFF.

A single count supports this clone. This chain links TRBV19 with TRBJ1-5, with D perhaps matching TRBD1 (5 bases). The CDR3 spans 15 residues. Germline-derived CDR1 and CDR2 are LNHDA and SQIVND (reference sequence). Trimming shortened V by 5 bases and J by 2 bases, and 13 bases separated the two germline ends. CDR3 amino acids: CASSSSGTGNQPQHF. The CDR3 DNA is TGTGCCAGTAGTTCCAGCGGGACGGGCAATCAGCCCCAGCATTTT.

The J gene is TRBJ2-7, the V gene TRBV5-1, with D maybe TRBD2 (7 bases). CDR1 is SGHRS and CDR2 is YFSETQ in the germline V gene. V shed 0 bases and J shed 7 bases, with 14 bases lying between them. The CDR3 has 14 amino acids. The CDR3 sequence is CASSLEGGVGEQYF. The CDR3 DNA sequence: TGCGCCAGCAGCTTGGAAGGGGGGGTAGGGGAGCAGTACTTC.

This chain uses TRBV5-6 with TRBJ2-7; 8 bases match TRBD1. The CDR3 is made up of 15 amino acids. V was clipped by 2 bases and J by 0 bases; unmatched bases: 4. CDR1 SGHDT and CDR2 YYEEEE come from the germline V gene. This CDR3 reads CASSFSGQGSYEQYF. The CDR3 DNA is TGTGCCAGCAGCTTTTCCGGACAGGGCTCCTACGAGCAGTACTTC.

V and J are TRBV4-3 and TRBJ2-2, with 9 bases fitting TRBD1. After removal of 2 bases from V and 2 bases from J, the junction contained 3 bases not matched to a gene. The CDR3 runs 16 residues. CDR1 LGHNA and CDR2 YSLEER come from the germline V gene. The DNA for the CDR3 is TGCGCCAGCAGCCAACTGGGACAGGGAAACACCGGGGAGCTGTTTTTT. Translated: CASSQLGQGNTGELFF.